Below, 10 T cell receptor beta chains from the same sample are listed, as sequenced in a study of HIV-infected patients and healthy controls. MiXCR, applied by TCRdb to the 5' RACE reads, yields one record per CDR3 protein. Here the sample spans 65,000 to 70,000 distinct CDR3 sequences, approximately 16% being singletons. Sequencing input: CD4+ T cells from blood. Receptor source: a human donor in good health.

The rearrangement links TRBV18 to TRBJ2-3, with 8 bases identical to TRBD2. The V gene's germline CDR1 is KGHSH and CDR2 LQKENI. V trimming: 2 bases; J trimming: 4 bases; junction bases outside the gene matches: 8. CDR3 length equals 16 residues. Here the CDR3 reads CASSPIPGLGADTQYF. The CDR3 DNA reads TGTGCCAGCTCACCAATTCCGGGACTAGGAGCAGATACGCAGTATTTT.

The rearrangement links TRBV2 to TRBJ1-6, with 7 bases lining up with TRBD1. Germline loops: CDR1 SNHLY, CDR2 FYNNEI. The V and J ends lost 7 bases and 14 bases, in that order; junction bases with no gene match: 11. This CDR3 comprises 13 residues. CDR3 nucleotide sequence: TGTGCCAGCAAGGATACAGGGGCCAAATCCCTCCACTTT. Its protein product is CASKDTGAKSLHF. The full variable domain, rest sourced from reference TRBV2 and TRBJ1-6, is EPEVTQTPSHQVTQMGQEVILRCVPISNHLYFYWYRQILGQKVEFLVSFYNNEISEKSEIFDDQFSVERPDGSNFTLKIRSTKLEDSAMYFCASKDTGAKSLHFGNGTRLTVT.

CDR3 DNA: TGCAGTGCCTACCGACAGGGGGCCTCTGAGACCCAGTACTTC. Translating gives CSAYRQGASETQYF. This sequence joins TRBV20-1 and TRBJ2-5, with 10 nucleotides matching TRBD1. The CDR3 extends over 14 amino acids. Germline values: CDR1 DFQATT, CDR2 SNEGSKA (reference sequence). Trimming took 6 bases from V and 5 from J; bases not matched to a gene: 9.

Note on this clonotype: At one end, the junction sequence differs from germline, possibly due to a read error. The chain recombines TRBV2 with TRBJ2-5; no firm D call. Per the germline V gene, CDR1 is SNHLY and CDR2 is FYNNEI. The CDR3 sequence is 14 residues long. In nucleotides, the CDR3 is TGTGCCAACAGTGAATGGGCTGATCAAGAGACCCAGTACTTC. It specifies CANSEWADQETQYF. The full variable domain, with the rest looked up from reference TRBV2 and TRBJ2-5, is EPEVTQTPSHQVTQMGQEVILRCVPISNHLYFYWYRQILGQKVEFLVSFYNNEISEKSEIFDDQFSVERPDGSNFTLKIRSTKLEDSAMYFCANSEWADQETQYFGPGTRLLVL.

This clonotype was seen ten or more times. The rearrangement uses TRBV6-1 and TRBJ1-5, with a weak D call TRBD1 (6 bases). Germline lookup yields CDR1 MNHNS and CDR2 SASEGT. The CDR3 contains 13 residues. V was trimmed by 6 bases and J by 6 bases, leaving 12 bases between them. CDR3 coding DNA: TGTGCCAGCAGACAGGGTGTCCGTCAGCCCCAGCATTTT. This codes for CASRQGVRQPQHF.

A few counts support this clonotype. J is TRBJ2-7 and V is TRBV11-1, with D perhaps TRBD2 (6 bases). This CDR3 has 15 residues. Between the trimmed V and J ends, which lost 0 bases and 2 bases, there was a span of 11 bases. Germline V gene sequence: CDR1 SGHAT, CDR2 FQDESV (reference sequence). DNA for the CDR3: TGTGCCAGCAGCTTAGCGCGGGACCCAGCCTACGAGCAGTACTTC. Protein sequence: CASSLARDPAYEQYF.

V is TRBV5-1 and J is TRBJ1-6, with D hard to call. This CDR3 region has 16 residues. CDR1 and CDR2 from the germline V gene are SGHRS and YFSETQ. Trimming removed 0 bases from V and 2 bases from J, with 9 bases in between. CDR3: CASSLEGNPYNSPLHF. CDR3 DNA sequence: TGCGCCAGCAGCTTGGAAGGGAACCCCTATAATTCACCCCTCCACTTT.

This clonotype has at least ten counts. This chain uses TRBV27 with TRBJ1-1, with 9 bases identical to TRBD1. Germline assignment: CDR1 MNHEY and CDR2 SMNVEV (reference sequence). After removal of 7 bases from V and 5 bases from J, the junction contained 5 bases not matched to a gene. CDR3 size: 13 residues. The CDR3 coding sequence is TGTGCCAGCACCCTGGGACAGGGTACTGAAGCTTTCTTT. It specifies CASTLGQGTEAFF.

This chain uses TRBV4-3 with TRBJ1-2, with 9 bases fitting TRBD1. The V and J ends lost 4 bases and 1 base, in that order; junction bases with no gene match: 7. The CDR3 has 16 residues. The germline V gene encodes CDR1 LGHNA and CDR2 YSLEER. CDR3 coding DNA: TGCGCCAGCAGCCGGACACCGGGACAGGGTAACTATGGCTACACCTTC. It translates to CASSRTPGQGNYGYTF.

This clonotype was recorded many times. V gene TRBV20-1 combines with J gene TRBJ2-3; D possibly uses TRBD1 or TRBD2 (6 bases each). Trimming cost V 3 bases and J 1 base, with 14 bases left between them. Per the germline V gene, CDR1 is DFQATT and CDR2 is SNEGSKA (reference sequence). The CDR3 contains 15 residues. CDR3 amino acids: CSASQRGVGTDTQYF. The CDR3, as DNA: TGCAGTGCTAGCCAGAGGGGGGTAGGCACAGATACGCAGTATTTT.